This record looks at one T cell receptor (beta chain) sequence and its context. MiXCR, applied by TCRdb to the RT-PCR reads, yields one record per CDR3 protein. The data show about 110,000 distinct CDR3 sequences, with around 36% seen just once and 27% held by the top ten. The data stem from a study of patients and donors after allogeneic stem cell transplantation. Germline CDR1 reads MDHEN; CDR2 reads SYDVKM. The CDR3 is 15 residues long. The V and J ends lost 5 bases and 6 bases, in that order; junction bases with no gene match: 9. The TCR was taken from a human donor who was either an allogeneic HSCT recipient or a stem cell or donor lymphocyte infusion donor (not recorded which). It is not recorded whose cells these are; they may come from a transplant donor. Input material: blood, either unsorted or a sorted T cell fraction (not recorded which). J is TRBJ1-5 and V is TRBV28, with TRBD1 matching over 8 bases. CDR3 coding DNA: TGTGCCAGCAGTCCCCCCGGGACAGGTAGTCAGCCCCAGCATTTT. As protein: CASSPPGTGSQPQHF.